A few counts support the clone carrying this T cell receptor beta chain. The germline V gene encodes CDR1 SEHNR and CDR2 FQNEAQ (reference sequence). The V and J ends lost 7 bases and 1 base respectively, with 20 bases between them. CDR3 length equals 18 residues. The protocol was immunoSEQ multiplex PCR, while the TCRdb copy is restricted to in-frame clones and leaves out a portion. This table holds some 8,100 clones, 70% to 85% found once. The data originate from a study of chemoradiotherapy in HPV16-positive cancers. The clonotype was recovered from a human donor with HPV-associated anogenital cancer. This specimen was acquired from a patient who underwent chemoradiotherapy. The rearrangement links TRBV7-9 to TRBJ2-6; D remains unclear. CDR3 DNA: TGTGCCAGCACCCACGGACGGAACGCAGTTTCTGGGGCCAACGTCCTGACTTTC. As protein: CASTHGRNAVSGANVLTF.